This T cell receptor beta chain was identified during a study of blood T cells in healthy people across ages. Study summary: The capture of about one barcoded beta molecule per two T cells was achieved by template switching. Study-level results: Calculation of diversity from one million T cells yielded estimates considered to be underestimates.

As concerns this clonotype: The antigen remains unidentified. One junction end disagrees with the germline gene, perhaps due to a read error.

The CDR3 length is 15 residues. Germline CDR1 MRHNA, CDR2 SNTAGT. PCR was performed a second time for roughly 7 to 12 cycles using a sample-barcoded 5' primer and a J-beta primer mix. Every single cDNA molecule received a tag from a template-switch adaptor with 12 random nucleotides. Using its own MiXCR run on the 5' RACE reads, TCRdb lists one record per CDR3 protein. Of 1.5 million or so distinct CDR3 sequences listed, roughly 43% are singletons. The chain couples TRBV6-4 to TRBJ2-7, with D hard to call. The TCR originated in a woman aged 18-29 years in good health. Material for sequencing was blood. CDR3 in DNA: TGTGCCAGCATCATAAGGCCGCAGGCTCGCTACCAGCAGTACTTC. Its protein is CASIIRPQARYQQYF.